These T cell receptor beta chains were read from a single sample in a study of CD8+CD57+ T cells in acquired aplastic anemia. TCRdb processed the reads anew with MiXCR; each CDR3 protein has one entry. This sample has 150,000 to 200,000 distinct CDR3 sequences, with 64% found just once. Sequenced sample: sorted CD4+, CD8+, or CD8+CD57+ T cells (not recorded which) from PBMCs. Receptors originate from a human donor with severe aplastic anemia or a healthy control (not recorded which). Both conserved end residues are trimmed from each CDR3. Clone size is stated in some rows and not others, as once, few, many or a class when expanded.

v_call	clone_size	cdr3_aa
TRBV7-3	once	ASSSLESARGVNEQF
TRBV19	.	ATWDRSSYNSPLH
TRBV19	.	ASSTPGQPYEQY
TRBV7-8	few	ASSLWDSYEQY
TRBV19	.	ASSIGQVGNYEQY
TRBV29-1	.	SVHGGRGLPNTEAF
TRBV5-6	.	ASSFNRDYEQY
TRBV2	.	ASRMDRSNTEAF
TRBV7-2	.	ASSFPGPIA
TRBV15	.	ATSREWTEYGYT
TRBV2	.	ASVSTKDRATNTEAF
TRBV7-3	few	ASSSGTPPYEQY
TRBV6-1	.	ASSDPRGQTYEQY
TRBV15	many	ATSRGLDTHQPQH
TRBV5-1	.	ASSLGVPDGRGSYEQY
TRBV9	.	ASSGWTNTEAF
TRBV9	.	ASSVMSGTSSYEQY
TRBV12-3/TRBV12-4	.	ASSPRNTIY
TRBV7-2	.	ASRSSGAPVETQY
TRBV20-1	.	SARAGAGGPYEQY
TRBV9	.	ASSVVGQGGEQY
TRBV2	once	ASSPGLHSGNTIY
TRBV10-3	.	ASRGQGIHEQY
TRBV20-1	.	SARGRADTQY
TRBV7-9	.	ASSSRDSYEQY
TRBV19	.	ASPGGGETQY
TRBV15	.	ATSSRTGRLNSPLH
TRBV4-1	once	ASSHSSGLAATEQY
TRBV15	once	ATSTRRTGDEQY
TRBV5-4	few	ASSNTGFYEQY
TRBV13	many	ASSDRGSFEQY
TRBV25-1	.	ASSDLQYGYT
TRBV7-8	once	ASSLARMNTEAF
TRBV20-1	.	SATPSGRTAEQY
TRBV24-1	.	ATSETRSPSGADTQY
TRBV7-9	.	ASSFRDRGREQY
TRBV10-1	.	ASSEPLH
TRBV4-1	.	ASSQAFVGTGYGYT
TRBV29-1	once	SVDDRRLYNEQF
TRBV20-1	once	SARAGGSGGYNEQF
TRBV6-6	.	ASSSGQGAGVGSTDTQY